A selection of T cell receptor beta chains follows, all from one sample in a study of blood T cell repertoires in COVID-19. The assay was immunoSEQ multiplex PCR, and TCRdb's table has in-frame clones only and misses some. The sample contains roughly 230,000 clones, about 88% of which appear only once. Specimen: peripheral blood. The receptors derive from a man between 70 and 80 years old with acute or convalescent COVID-19. CDR3s include the opening cysteine and the closing phenylalanine or tryptophan. Each record gives: V gene, D gene, J gene, clone size, CDR3 DNA, CDR3 protein. The D gene is left open where the match is weak. The listing skips clone size in some rows; elsewhere it reads once, few, many or a size class.

V: TRBV18
D: NA
J: TRBJ1-3
size: NA
DNA: TGTGCCAGCTCACCTCCTATCAGAGGTACTTCTGGAAACACCATATATTTT
CDR3: CASSPPIRGTSGNTIYF

V: TRBV27
D: NA
J: TRBJ2-1
size: NA
DNA: TGTGCCAGCACCCGATGGGGCAGGACCAATGAGCAGTTCTTC
CDR3: CASTRWGRTNEQFF

V: TRBV15
D: NA
J: TRBJ2-7
size: NA
DNA: TGTGCCACCAGCAGAGATCGTGGCATCTCCTACGAGCAGTACTTC
CDR3: CATSRDRGISYEQYF

V: TRBV3-1/TRBV3-2
D: NA
J: TRBJ2-1
size: NA
DNA: TGTGCCAGCAGCCCAGATGGCTACTATTCCTACAATGAGCAGTTCTTC
CDR3: CASSPDGYYSYNEQFF

V: TRBV4-3
D: NA
J: TRBJ2-1
size: NA
DNA: TGCGCCAGCAGCCAAGAGGTGGCTAGGGCGGGCTACAATGAGCAGTTCTTC
CDR3: CASSQEVARAGYNEQFF

V: TRBV14
D: NA
J: TRBJ2-1
size: NA
DNA: TGTGCCAGCAGCCAAGATCGAGGGGGTTGGCACAATGAGCAGTTCTTC
CDR3: CASSQDRGGWHNEQFF

V: TRBV19
D: NA
J: TRBJ2-6
size: NA
DNA: TGTGCCAGTAGTATCAACAGGGCCACGTCTGGGGCCAACGTCCTGACTTTC
CDR3: CASSINRATSGANVLTF

V: TRBV7-9
D: NA
J: TRBJ2-3
size: few
DNA: TGTGCCAGCAGCCCCGGACTTTCTAGCACAGATACGCAGTATTTT
CDR3: CASSPGLSSTDTQYF

V: TRBV25-1
D: NA
J: TRBJ2-5
size: NA
DNA: TGTGCCAGCAGTGAACCTTACGGAGAGACCCAGTACTTC
CDR3: CASSEPYGETQYF

V: TRBV19
D: NA
J: TRBJ2-3
size: NA
DNA: TGTGCCAGTAGTACGACCTCGTACAGCCTCCGCACAGATACGCAGTATTTT
CDR3: CASSTTSYSLRTDTQYF

V: TRBV5-6
D: NA
J: TRBJ1-6
size: NA
DNA: TGTGCCAGCAGCTTGGGTGGCCAAGATTCCTATAATTCACCCCTCCACTTT
CDR3: CASSLGGQDSYNSPLHF

V: TRBV6-4
D: NA
J: TRBJ2-1
size: NA
DNA: TGTGCCAGCAGTGACTCGAAATCTGGAGGGAACGTGAATGAGCAGTTCTTC
CDR3: CASSDSKSGGNVNEQFF

V: TRBV18
D: TRBD1
J: TRBJ2-6
size: NA
DNA: TGTGCCAGCTCACCCTCGCCGGGACAGGGAACCGGGGCCAACGTCCTGACTTTC
CDR3: CASSPSPGQGTGANVLTF

V: TRBV14
D: TRBD2
J: TRBJ2-2
size: NA
DNA: TGTGCCAGCAGCTCCCTAGCGGTCTTCACCGGGGAGCTGTTTTTT
CDR3: CASSSLAVFTGELFF

V: TRBV10-1
D: TRBD2
J: TRBJ2-7
size: NA
DNA: TGCGCCAGCAATTCACAGGGACTAGTTTACGAGCAGTACTTC
CDR3: CASNSQGLVYEQYF

V: TRBV7-7
D: TRBD2
J: TRBJ2-1
size: NA
DNA: TGTGCCAGCAGCCCGGGGACTAGCGCCTACAATGAGCAGTTCTTC
CDR3: CASSPGTSAYNEQFF

V: TRBV6-4
D: TRBD2
J: TRBJ2-3
size: many
DNA: TGTGCCAGCAGTGAATCTGCGGGAGGCACAGATACGCAGTATTTT
CDR3: CASSESAGGTDTQYF

V: TRBV11-2
D: TRBD1
J: TRBJ2-5
size: NA
DNA: TGTGCCAGCATCGGACAGGGCGCGACCCAGTACTTC
CDR3: CASIGQGATQYF

V: TRBV5-1
D: TRBD1
J: TRBJ2-1
size: NA
DNA: TGCGCCAGCAGCTTGACGGACAGGGACCTCAATGAGCAGTTCTTC
CDR3: CASSLTDRDLNEQFF

V: TRBV7-9
D: TRBD1
J: TRBJ1-2
size: NA
DNA: TGTGCCAGCAGCCCAGGGGGGCACTATGGCTACACCTTC
CDR3: CASSPGGHYGYTF

V: TRBV3-1/TRBV3-2
D: NA
J: TRBJ2-2
size: NA
DNA: TGTGCCAGCAGCCTTACAGGGAACACCGGGGAGCTGTTTTTT
CDR3: CASSLTGNTGELFF

V: TRBV27
D: NA
J: TRBJ2-7
size: NA
DNA: TGTGCCAGCAGCCGTGTGACAAATTCCTACGAGCAGTACTTC
CDR3: CASSRVTNSYEQYF

V: TRBV9
D: TRBD1
J: TRBJ1-6
size: NA
DNA: TGTGCCAGCAGCTCCCAGGGGGGACCCTCACCCCTCCACTTT
CDR3: CASSSQGGPSPLHF

V: TRBV11-3
D: TRBD2
J: TRBJ2-5
size: NA
DNA: TGTGCCAGCAGCCCCGGGACTAGCGCACAAGAGACCCAGTACTTC
CDR3: CASSPGTSAQETQYF

V: TRBV18
D: NA
J: TRBJ1-1
size: NA
DNA: TGTGCCAGCTCACCACGGCAAGAAATGAACACTGAAGCTTTCTTT
CDR3: CASSPRQEMNTEAFF

V: TRBV19
D: NA
J: TRBJ1-2
size: NA
DNA: TGTGCCAGTAGTATAGGCCAGGGAGGTTCTGGCTACACCTTC
CDR3: CASSIGQGGSGYTF

V: TRBV7-8
D: TRBD1
J: TRBJ2-7
size: NA
DNA: TGTGCCAGCAGCTCTACAGGGGGAAGCTACGAGCAGTACTTC
CDR3: CASSSTGGSYEQYF

V: TRBV6-5
D: TRBD1
J: TRBJ2-5
size: NA
DNA: TGTGCCAGCAGTACCGGGACAGGGGGAGGTGAGACCCAGTACTTC
CDR3: CASSTGTGGGETQYF

V: TRBV5-5
D: NA
J: TRBJ2-7
size: NA
DNA: TGTGCCAGCAGCTTGGATTGGCGCTCAGCGTCCTACGAGCAGTACTTC
CDR3: CASSLDWRSASYEQYF

V: TRBV24-1
D: NA
J: TRBJ2-1
size: once
DNA: TGTGCCACCAGTGATTCCTACCAGCAGTTCTTC
CDR3: CATSDSYQQFF

V: TRBV2
D: NA
J: TRBJ2-1
size: NA
DNA: TGTGCCAGCAGTATTAGTTGGTCCTACAATGAGCAGTTCTTC
CDR3: CASSISWSYNEQFF

V: TRBV7-8
D: TRBD1
J: TRBJ2-7
size: NA
DNA: TGTGCCAGCAGCTTAACAGGGGGCAATTCCTACGAGCAGTACTTC
CDR3: CASSLTGGNSYEQYF

V: TRBV6-1
D: NA
J: TRBJ1-1
size: NA
DNA: TGTGCCAGCAAGGGCCAGGGCACTGAAGCTTTCTTT
CDR3: CASKGQGTEAFF

V: TRBV7-6
D: NA
J: TRBJ2-3
size: NA
DNA: TGTGCCAGCAGCCCTGTAGCGGCGGGCACAGATACGCAGTATTTT
CDR3: CASSPVAAGTDTQYF

V: TRBV29-1
D: TRBD1
J: TRBJ2-5
size: NA
DNA: TGCAGCGTCAGAAGGGGGCTAGTAAGGGAGACCCAGTACTTC
CDR3: CSVRRGLVRETQYF

V: TRBV18
D: TRBD1
J: TRBJ2-5
size: once
DNA: TGTGCCAGCTCACCACTGGCAGGGGGATATGAGACCCAGTACTTC
CDR3: CASSPLAGGYETQYF

V: TRBV3-1/TRBV3-2
D: TRBD2
J: TRBJ2-3
size: NA
DNA: TGTGCCAGCAGCCAAGTTTTCGGACTAGCGGGAGTAGATACGCAGTATTTT
CDR3: CASSQVFGLAGVDTQYF